This T cell receptor beta chain was recorded in a study of cytomegalovirus exposure and HLA in healthy donors. Study at large: Earlier work reported roughly 120 million unique TCR beta sequences from about 190 million T cells. Study results and caveats: According to an earlier analysis, most TCR beta V segments yielded productive rearrangements about 90% or about 30% of the time.

Of note for this clone: Antigen specificity is unknown.

V lost 7 bases and J lost 5; bases outside the gene matches: 8. This CDR3 is built from 14 residues. CDR1 and CDR2 (germline): SNHLY, FYNNEI. The PCR was carried out with 60 Vbeta primers and 13 Jbeta primers. Assay: immunoSEQ multiplex PCR; the TCRdb copy retains only in-frame clones and omits some. The table has some 200,000 clones, about 85% seen once. Source material: PBMCs. The chain is built from TRBV2 and TRBJ1-5; TRBD1 matches 7 bases. This TCR derives from a man between 50 and 59 years old in good health and CMV-seronegative. Here the CDR3 reads CASNLLTGDQPQHF. CDR3 coding DNA: TGTGCCAGCAACCTGTTAACAGGGGATCAGCCCCAGCATTTT.